This T cell receptor (beta chain) was profiled in a study of metastatic and nonmetastatic thyroid tumors. Treatment of any kind had been given to no patient before thyroid surgery. MiXCR was used by TCRdb to re-call the PCR reads. Altogether about 13,000 clones are present, around 30% being singletons, with the ten largest covering approximately 19%. The V and J ends lost 11 bases and 3 bases, in that order; junction bases with no gene match: 15. Germline CDR1 is MDHEN and CDR2 is SYDVKM. CDR3 length equals 16 residues. The TCR sequence derives from a female donor with papillary thyroid cancer or a benign thyroid nodule (not recorded which). Some clones in this sample may be carry-over from other donors' samples. The sequenced sample was tumor tissue. This chain links TRBV28 with TRBJ1-2, with TRBD1 matching 10 bases. In DNA, the CDR3 is TGTGCCGTTCTTGACAGGGGGCCCTCCCCCTACTATGGCTACACCTTC. The encoded protein is CAVLDRGPSPYYGYTF.